Listed below are T cell receptor beta chains from one sample, sequenced in a study of Tregs in tolerant kidney transplant recipients. These receptors are not linked to any known antigen. TCRdb's table, derived via immunoSEQ multiplex PCR, lists solely in-frame clones and lacks some. The data hold about 8,300 clones, with about 35% observed a single time. Sequenced here: CD8+ T cells from blood cultured with allogeneic cells, sampled before the transplant. The receptors were sampled from a human patient who received a combined kidney and bone marrow transplant. Each CDR3 is given with its conserved first and last residue. A D gene is named only where the DNA matches it firmly. Expanded clones are given a class, and other clones once, few, many or no size at all.

j_call d_call v_call clone_size cdr3_aa cdr3_nt
TRBJ2-7 NA TRBV29-1 NA CSVELTGITYEQYF TGCAGCGTTGAGTTAACAGGGATAACCTACGAGCAGTACTTC
TRBJ2-5 TRBD2 TRBV7-6 NA CASSLAPGSSGSAGTQYF TGTGCCAGCAGCTTAGCGCCAGGGTCCAGCGGGAGCGCCGGGACCCAGTACTTC
TRBJ1-1 TRBD1 TRBV7-9 few CASSFRGENTEAFF TGTGCCAGCAGCTTCAGGGGGGAGAACACTGAAGCTTTCTTT
TRBJ1-2 NA TRBV5-1 NA CASSLASSGDGYTF TGCGCCAGCAGCTTGGCCTCTTCAGGGGATGGCTACACCTTC
TRBJ2-4 TRBD2 TRBV27 medium-sized CASSWGTSGKRGNIQYF TGTGCCAGCAGTTGGGGGACTAGCGGGAAGAGGGGAAACATTCAGTACTTC
TRBJ2-7 NA TRBV7-2 NA CASSFTGSYEQYF TGTGCCAGCAGCTTCACAGGGTCCTACGAGCAGTACTTC
TRBJ2-7 NA TRBV6-7 medium-sized CASSYTTYSLPSYEQYF TGTGCCAGCAGTTATACTACTTACTCCCTGCCCTCCTACGAGCAGTACTTC
TRBJ2-1 NA TRBV27 few CASSLGLSSYNEQFF TGTGCCAGCAGTTTGGGACTGAGCTCCTACAATGAGCAGTTCTTC
TRBJ1-2 TRBD1 TRBV5-4 NA CASSPTGTGVGYTF TGTGCCAGCAGCCCGACGGGGACAGGGGTAGGCTACACCTTC
TRBJ2-7 NA TRBV4-3 few CASSLPGNSYEQYF TGCGCCAGCAGCCTACCGGGAAACTCCTACGAGCAGTACTTC
TRBJ2-7 TRBD2 TRBV5-3 NA CARSPGLAEIYEQYF TGTGCCAGAAGCCCCGGACTAGCGGAAATTTACGAGCAGTACTTC
TRBJ2-5 TRBD2 TRBV27 NA CASSLLLAGGPAETQYF TGTGCCAGCAGTTTATTACTAGCGGGGGGACCCGCGGAGACCCAGTACTTC
TRBJ2-1 TRBD2 TRBV6-8 NA CASSTSANSYNEQFF TGTGCCAGCAGCACTAGCGCCAACTCCTACAATGAGCAGTTCTTC
TRBJ2-1 NA TRBV7-3 few CASSPQGMNEQFF TGTGCCAGCAGCCCACAGGGTATGAATGAGCAGTTCTTC
TRBJ2-3 NA TRBV4-3 NA CASSQDGPSTDTQYF TGCGCCAGCAGCCAAGATGGCCCCAGCACAGATACGCAGTATTTT
TRBJ2-1 TRBD2 TRBV10-2 NA CASSEPSGGYNEQFF TGCGCCAGCAGTGAGCCTAGCGGGGGGTACAATGAGCAGTTCTTC
TRBJ2-2 TRBD2 TRBV14 few CASSQEISGVLTGELFF TGTGCCAGCAGCCAAGAGATTAGCGGGGTCCTCACCGGGGAGCTGTTTTTT